The 16 T cell receptor beta chains presented below share a single source sample, sequenced in a study of T cells in Graves' hyperthyroidism and ophthalmopathy (dated by TCRdb to the late 2010s). Libraries were constructed by multiplex PCR. Data came from an Illumina HiSeq 2000. The TCR beta CDR3 regions were amplified from the RNA transcripts. A first-round RT-PCR of the TCR CDR3 used the HTBI primer set with the Qiagen OneStep RT-PCR kit. The raw public reads went through TCRdb reprocessing: fastp at Q25, MiXCR clone calling, in-frame beta chains kept. Entries that share a CDR3 protein sequence are merged under the most common genes and DNA. This sample lists about 24,000 distinct CDR3 sequences; about 49% were detected once. Clones ranked in the top ten supply around 23% of the sample. Specimen: blood. The origin of the receptors is a woman in her thirties or forties with Graves' hyperthyroidism that later progressed to Graves' ophthalmopathy.

The chain recombines TRBV5-1 with TRBJ1-3; D unclear. CDR1 is SGHRS and CDR2 is YFSETQ in the germline V gene. CDR3 length equals 14 residues. The ends were cut back, 0 bases at V and 0 bases at J, with 4 bases in the middle. As DNA, the CDR3 is TGCGCCAGCAGCTTGGGTAACTCTGGAAACACCATATATTTT. Translation gives CASSLGNSGNTIYF.

The V and J genes are TRBV10-3 and TRBJ2-3; D gene unclear. Germline CDR1 ENHRY, CDR2 SYGVKD. CDR3 size: 12 residues. The germline V and J ends were trimmed by 4 bases and 2 bases, with 4 bases remaining between them. The CDR3 reads CAISGTTDTQYF. The CDR3 nucleotides read TGTGCCATCAGTGGGACCACAGATACGCAGTATTTT.

This chain joins TRBV7-3 and TRBJ2-1; D unresolved. V was shortened by 0 bases and J by 0 bases, with 18 bases between the two germline ends. This CDR3 is 19 amino acids long. The V gene's germline CDR1 is SGHTA and CDR2 FQGTGA. CDR3 sequence: CASSLTAAGEETSYNEQFF. The CDR3 DNA follows: TGTGCCAGCAGCTTAACGGCCGCCGGTGAGGAAACCTCCTACAATGAGCAGTTCTTC.

The chain links TRBV20-1 to TRBJ2-7; 10 bases agree with TRBD2. The germline gives CDR1 DFQATT, CDR2 SNEGSKA (reference sequence). The CDR3 is 12 amino acids. J was trimmed by 5 bases and V by 8 bases; bases with no gene match: 6. CDR3 region: CSTSGRAHEQYF. The CDR3 DNA is TGCAGTACGAGCGGGAGGGCCCACGAGCAGTACTTC.

This clonotype was counted between two and nine times. The chain couples TRBV10-2 to TRBJ2-1, with D hard to call. This CDR3 comprises 15 residues. Per germline, CDR1 WSHSY and CDR2 SAAADI. The germline V and J ends were trimmed by 3 bases and 4 bases, with 13 bases remaining between them. This CDR3 is CASSDPNLGYNEQFF. In nucleotides, the CDR3 is TGCGCCAGCAGTGACCCCAACTTGGGATACAATGAGCAGTTCTTC.

J is TRBJ2-3 and V is TRBV7-9; 10 positions agree with TRBD1. The CDR3 is 14 amino acids. Trimming at V came to 7 bases and at J to 5 bases, leaving 6 bases not matched to a gene. Germline values: CDR1 SEHNR, CDR2 FQNEAQ (reference sequence). The CDR3 reads CASNRQGAGDTQYF. The CDR3, as DNA: TGTGCCAGCAACAGACAGGGGGCCGGAGATACGCAGTATTTT. The full variable domain, in which reference TRBV7-9 and TRBJ2-3 provide the parts outside the CDR3, is DTGVSQNPRHKITKRGQNVTFRCDPISEHNRLYWYRQTLGQGPEFLTYFQNEAQLEKSRLLSDRFSAERPKGSFSTLEIQRTEQGDSAMYLCASNRQGAGDTQYFGPGTRLTVL.

The chain links TRBV25-1 to TRBJ2-3; 16 positions match TRBD2. This CDR3 is built from 18 residues. The germline CDR1 and CDR2 sequences are MGHDK and SYGVNS. V lost 2 bases to trimming and J lost 4 bases; unmatched junction nucleotides: 6. The CDR3: CASSEPGTSGREADTQYF. The CDR3 nucleotides are TGTGCCAGCAGTGAACCGGGGACTAGCGGGAGGGAGGCAGATACGCAGTATTTT.

The chain couples TRBV6-2 or TRBV6-3 to TRBJ2-3; tentatively, D is TRBD2 (6 bases). Germline V gives CDR1 MNHEY, CDR2 SVGEGT. This CDR3 has 13 amino acids. Between the trimmed V and J ends, which lost 6 bases and 1 base, there was a span of 8 bases. The CDR3 protein is CASRVAGTDTQYF. The CDR3 region has the DNA TGTGCCAGCAGAGTAGCGGGCACAGATACGCAGTATTTT.

This clonotype rates as medium-sized. The chain joins TRBV19 to TRBJ1-1, with unresolved D. In germline, CDR1 is LNHDA, CDR2 SQIVND (reference sequence). Trimming left V 6 bases short and J 0 bases short, with 8 bases between. The CDR3 spans 13 residues. The CDR3 region has the DNA TGTGCCAGTAGGATGGTCATGAACACTGAAGCTTTCTTT. This codes for CASRMVMNTEAFF.

This sequence joins TRBV7-9 and TRBJ2-1, with 12 bases that match TRBD2. Germline V CDR1 and CDR2: SEHNR, FQNEAQ (reference sequence). The CDR3 contains 19 residues. V was clipped by 5 bases and J by 0 bases; unmatched bases: 11. Written as DNA, the CDR3 is TGTGCCAGCAGCCTAACAAGGACTAGCGGGGCCAACTCCTACAATGAGCAGTTCTTC. Translating gives CASSLTRTSGANSYNEQFF.

Details on this clonotype: Mismatch with germline at one junction end may stem from a read error. This rearrangement joins TRBV7-9 to TRBJ2-5, with a weak D call TRBD1 (5 bases). Germline V gene data show CDR1 as SEHNR and CDR2 as FQNEAQ (reference sequence). This CDR3 is 14 amino acids long. The chain's CDR3 is CASSLTTDQGTQYF. The CDR3 DNA sequence: TGTGCCAGCAGCTTAACGACAGACCAAGGGACCCAGTACTTC.

The V call is TRBV7-9, the J call TRBJ1-4, with unresolved D. The CDR3 sequence is 17 residues long. V shed 6 bases and J shed 0 bases, with 17 bases lying between them. Germline V gene sequence: CDR1 SEHNR, CDR2 FQNEAQ (reference sequence). The CDR3 sequence is CASRLAYGVATNEKLFF. CDR3 coding DNA: TGTGCCAGCAGGTTGGCGTATGGGGTGGCAACTAATGAAAAACTGTTTTTT.

This clonotype appeared a few times. This chain uses TRBV28 with TRBJ1-2; TRBD1 matches at 10 bases. J gave up 3 bases and V 2 bases, and 12 bases lay outside the gene matches. Per the germline V gene, CDR1 is MDHEN and CDR2 is SYDVKM. The CDR3 is made up of 18 amino acids. The CDR3 DNA reads as TGTGCCAGCAGTTTAGTGTCGGGACAGGGGTTTTGGGACTATGGCTACACCTTC. Its protein is CASSLVSGQGFWDYGYTF.

By sample share, this clonotype is medium-sized. The rearrangement uses TRBV20-1 and TRBJ2-7; D is possibly TRBD1 or TRBD2 (5 bases each). Trimming left V 4 bases short and J 6 bases short, with 13 bases between. This CDR3 has 12 residues. The germline gives CDR1 DFQATT, CDR2 SNEGSKA (reference sequence). CDR3 amino acids: CSANWDVREQYF. CDR3 nucleotide sequence: TGCAGTGCTAATTGGGACGTGCGCGAGCAGTACTTC.

Remarks on this clonotype: Mismatch with germline at one junction end may stem from a read error. The chain joins TRBV6-1 to TRBJ1-2; no definite D call. This CDR3 is built from 15 residues. Germline CDR1 reads MNHNS; CDR2 reads SASEGT. Here the CDR3 DNA reads TGTGCCAGCGGTGAAGCGGACGGGAACCACTATGGCTACACCTTC. Amino acids: CASGEADGNHYGYTF.

This rearrangement joins TRBV11-2 to TRBJ1-2; 7 bases align to TRBD1. The V gene end was trimmed by 1 base and the J gene end by 2 bases; junction bases not matched to a gene: 7. Germline assignment: CDR1 SGHAT and CDR2 FQNNGV. This CDR3 has 16 amino acids. In nucleotides, the CDR3 is TGTGCCAGCAGCTTAGGCTCGGGCAGGGGGAACTATGGCTACACCTTC. Translated: CASSLGSGRGNYGYTF.